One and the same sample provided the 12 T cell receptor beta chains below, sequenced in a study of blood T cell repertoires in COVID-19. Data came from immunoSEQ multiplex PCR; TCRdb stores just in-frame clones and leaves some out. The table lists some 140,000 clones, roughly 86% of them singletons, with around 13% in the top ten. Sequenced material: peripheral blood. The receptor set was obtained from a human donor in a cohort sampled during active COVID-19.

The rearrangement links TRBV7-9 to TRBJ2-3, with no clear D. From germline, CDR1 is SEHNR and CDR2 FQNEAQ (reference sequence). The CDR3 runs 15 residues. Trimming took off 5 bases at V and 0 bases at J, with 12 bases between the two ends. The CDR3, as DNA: TGTGCCAGCAGCCCCTCCGGGTACAGCACAGATACGCAGTATTTT. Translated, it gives CASSPSGYSTDTQYF.

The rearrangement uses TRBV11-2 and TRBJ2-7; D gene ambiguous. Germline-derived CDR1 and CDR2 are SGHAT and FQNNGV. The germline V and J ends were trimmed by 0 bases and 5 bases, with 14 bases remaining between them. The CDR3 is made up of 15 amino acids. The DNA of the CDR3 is TGTGCCAGCAGCTTAGATTCAGGCAGGAACGACGAGCAGTACTTC. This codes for CASSLDSGRNDEQYF. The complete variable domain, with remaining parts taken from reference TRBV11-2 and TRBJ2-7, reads EAGVAQSPRYKIIEKRQSVAFWCNPISGHATLYWYQQILGQGPKLLIQFQNNGVVDDSQLPKDRFSAERLKGVDSTLKIQPAKLEDSAVYLCASSLDSGRNDEQYFGPGTRLTVT.

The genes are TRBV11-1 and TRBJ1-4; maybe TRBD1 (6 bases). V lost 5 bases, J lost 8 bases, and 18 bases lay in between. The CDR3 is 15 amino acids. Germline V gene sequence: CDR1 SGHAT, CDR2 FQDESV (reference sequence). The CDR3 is CASSQSPGTKEKLFF. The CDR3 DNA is TGTGCCAGCAGCCAGTCGCCCGGGACAAAGGAAAAACTGTTTTTT.

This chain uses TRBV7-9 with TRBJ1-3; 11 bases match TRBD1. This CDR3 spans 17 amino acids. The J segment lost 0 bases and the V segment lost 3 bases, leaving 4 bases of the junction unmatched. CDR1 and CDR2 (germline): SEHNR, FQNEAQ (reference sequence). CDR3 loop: CASSLGTGGSSGNTIYF. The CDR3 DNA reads TGTGCCAGCAGCTTGGGGACAGGGGGATCCTCTGGAAACACCATATATTTT.

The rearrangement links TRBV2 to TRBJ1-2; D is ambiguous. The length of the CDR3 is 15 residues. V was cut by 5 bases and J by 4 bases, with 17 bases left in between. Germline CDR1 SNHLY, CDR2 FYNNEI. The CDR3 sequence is CASSSTLEAGYGYTF. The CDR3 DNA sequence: TGTGCCAGCAGTTCGACGCTCGAGGCGGGCTATGGCTACACCTTC.

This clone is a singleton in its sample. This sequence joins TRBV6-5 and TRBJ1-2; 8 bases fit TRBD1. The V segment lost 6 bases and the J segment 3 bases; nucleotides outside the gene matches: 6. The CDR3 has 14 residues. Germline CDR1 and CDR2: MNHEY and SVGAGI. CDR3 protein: CASSKTGGDYGYTF. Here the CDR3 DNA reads TGTGCCAGCAGCAAAACAGGGGGGGACTATGGCTACACCTTC.

The CDR3 bases are TGCGCCAGCAGCCAAGACTCCGGGACAAGCAATTCACCCCTCCACTTT. Encoded protein: CASSQDSGTSNSPLHF. V usage is TRBV4-1 and J usage is TRBJ1-6; D is perhaps TRBD1 (6 bases). V was trimmed by 0 bases and J by 7 bases, leaving 13 bases between them. The CDR3 extends over 16 amino acids. Germline V gene lookup returns CDR1 MGHRA and CDR2 YSYEKL.

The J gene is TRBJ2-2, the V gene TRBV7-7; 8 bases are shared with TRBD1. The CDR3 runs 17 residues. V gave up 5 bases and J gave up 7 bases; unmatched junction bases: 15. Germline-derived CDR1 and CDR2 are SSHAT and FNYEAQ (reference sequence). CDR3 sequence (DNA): TGTGCCAGCAGCCCCTATCCCGGACAGGGTGCGGTCGGGGAGCTGTTTTTT. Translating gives CASSPYPGQGAVGELFF.

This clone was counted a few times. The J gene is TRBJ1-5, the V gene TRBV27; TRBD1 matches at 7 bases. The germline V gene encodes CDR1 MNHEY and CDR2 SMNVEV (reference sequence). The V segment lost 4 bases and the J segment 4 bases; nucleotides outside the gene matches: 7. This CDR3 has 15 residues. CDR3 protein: CASSSTGTGNQPQHF. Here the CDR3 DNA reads TGTGCCAGCAGTTCGACAGGGACCGGGAATCAGCCCCAGCATTTT.

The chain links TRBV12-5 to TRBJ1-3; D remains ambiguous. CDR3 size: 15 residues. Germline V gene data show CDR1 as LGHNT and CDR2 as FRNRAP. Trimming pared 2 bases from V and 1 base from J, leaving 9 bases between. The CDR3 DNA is TGTGCTAGTGGTTTGAACTTCGGGTCTGGAAACACCATATATTTT. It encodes CASGLNFGSGNTIYF. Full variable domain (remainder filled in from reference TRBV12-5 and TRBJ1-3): DARVTQTPRHKVTEMGQEVTMRCQPILGHNTVFWYRQTMMQGLELLAYFRNRAPLDDSGMPKDRFSAEMPDATLATLKIQPSEPRDSAVYFCASGLNFGSGNTIYFGEGSWLTVV.

For the CDR3, the DNA is TGTGCCAGCAGTTTTAGTCAGAACACTGAAGCTTTCTTT. It encodes CASSFSQNTEAFF. This sequence joins TRBV27 and TRBJ1-1; no reliable D call. CDR1 and CDR2 (germline): MNHEY, SMNVEV (reference sequence). The CDR3 covers 13 residues. V shed 3 bases and J shed 1 base, with 6 bases lying between them.

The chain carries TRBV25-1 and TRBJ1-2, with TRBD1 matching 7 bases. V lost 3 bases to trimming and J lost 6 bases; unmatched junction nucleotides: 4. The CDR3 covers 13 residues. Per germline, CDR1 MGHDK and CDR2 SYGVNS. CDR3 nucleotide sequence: TGTGCCAGCAGTGACAGGGGGTATGATGGCTACACCTTC. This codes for CASSDRGYDGYTF.